Listed below are T cell receptor beta chains from one sample, sequenced in a study of cytomegalovirus exposure and HLA in healthy donors. The assay was immunoSEQ multiplex PCR, and TCRdb's table has in-frame clones only and misses some. The sample lists some 70,000 clones; roughly 70% were seen once. Sequencing was carried out using PBMCs. The receptors originated from a woman aged 25 to 45 in good health and CMV-seronegative. Both conserved end residues are part of each CDR3. Each record gives: V gene, clone size, J gene, D gene, CDR3 protein, CDR3 DNA. A D gene is named only where the DNA matches it firmly. Clone sizes are given selectively: once, few, many, or a class where the clone is expanded.

TRBV29-1,few,TRBJ1-1,TRBD1,CSVESQGAAEAFF,TGCAGCGTTGAATCCCAGGGGGCAGCTGAAGCTTTCTTT
TRBV14,-,TRBJ1-3,TRBD1,CASSPRQGATSGNTIYF,TGTGCCAGCAGCCCCCGACAGGGGGCAACGTCTGGAAACACCATATATTTT
TRBV11-2,-,TRBJ2-7,-,CASSLAGGRGNEQYF,TGTGCCAGCAGCTTAGCAGGGGGGAGAGGGAACGAGCAGTACTTC
TRBV5-4,-,TRBJ1-6,-,CASSHGGRLDSPLHF,TGTGCCAGCAGTCACGGAGGCAGGTTGGATTCACCCCTCCACTTT
TRBV15,-,TRBJ2-5,-,CATSRAKGQETQYF,TGTGCCACCAGCAGAGCCAAGGGGCAAGAGACCCAGTACTTC
TRBV6-6,-,TRBJ2-2,TRBD1,CASNLDRGNTGELFF,TGTGCCAGCAACCTAGACAGGGGTAACACCGGGGAGCTGTTTTTT
TRBV6-6,-,TRBJ1-1,-,CASSAVGHRNTEAFF,TGTGCCAGCAGTGCCGTGGGACACAGGAACACTGAAGCTTTCTTT
TRBV6-5,few,TRBJ2-3,TRBD1,CASRKQGASTDTQYF,TGTGCCAGCAGGAAGCAGGGGGCCAGCACAGATACGCAGTATTTT
TRBV7-3,-,TRBJ2-3,TRBD1,CASTGTGSTDTQYF,TGTGCCAGTACCGGGACAGGGAGCACAGATACGCAGTATTTT
TRBV7-9,-,TRBJ2-7,-,CASSPSTGYEQYF,TGTGCCAGCAGCCCATCGACAGGATACGAGCAGTACTTC
TRBV7-6,-,TRBJ1-2,-,CASSLGGVHGGDGYTF,TGTGCCAGCAGCTTAGGGGGAGTTCACGGAGGGGATGGCTACACCTTC
TRBV6-5,-,TRBJ1-1,-,CASTRTGRRNTEAFF,TGTGCCAGCACCCGGACTGGACGAAGGAACACTGAAGCTTTCTTT
TRBV15,-,TRBJ2-5,-,CATSRDRGGAETQYF,TGTGCCACCAGCAGAGATCGTGGAGGGGCGGAGACCCAGTACTTC
TRBV5-1,few,TRBJ2-7,-,CASSLAFYEQYF,TGCGCCAGCAGCTTGGCATTCTACGAGCAGTACTTC
TRBV30,-,TRBJ2-2,TRBD2,CAWSVPGGHTGELFF,TGTGCCTGGAGTGTACCGGGGGGGCACACCGGGGAGCTGTTTTTT
TRBV10-2,-,TRBJ1-3,-,CASSVGNTIYF,TGCGCCAGCAGTGTAGGAAACACCATATATTTT
TRBV25-1,-,TRBJ1-1,TRBD1,CASSEGTGGTEAFF,TGTGCCAGCAGTGAGGGTACAGGGGGCACTGAAGCTTTCTTT
TRBV4-2,-,TRBJ1-1,-,CASSPLNRNTEAFF,TGTGCCAGCAGCCCCCTAAACAGGAACACTGAAGCTTTCTTT
TRBV19,few,TRBJ1-1,-,CASSISVTEAFF,TGTGCCAGTAGTATTTCTGTGACTGAAGCTTTCTTT
TRBV7-9,-,TRBJ2-4,TRBD1,CASSLSGQGVYIQYF,TGTGCCAGCAGCTTATCGGGACAGGGGGTGTACATTCAGTACTTC
TRBV5-6,few,TRBJ2-7,-,CASSADNPLLGEQYF,TGTGCCAGCAGCGCTGACAACCCGTTGTTGGGTGAGCAGTACTTC
TRBV5-4,-,TRBJ2-5,-,CASSRDYQETQYF,TGTGCCAGCAGCCGGGACTACCAAGAGACCCAGTACTTC
TRBV15,-,TRBJ2-2,-,CATSKRSNTGELFF,TGTGCCACCAGCAAGCGGTCGAACACCGGGGAGCTGTTTTTT
TRBV5-6,-,TRBJ1-2,-,CASSLAGFNYGYTF,TGTGCCAGCAGCTTGGCGGGATTTAACTATGGCTACACCTTC
TRBV5-1,-,TRBJ2-1,TRBD2,CASSLRTSGSPSSYNEQFF,TGCGCCAGCAGCCTTCGGACTAGCGGGTCACCTAGCTCCTACAATGAGCAGTTCTTC
TRBV7-2,-,TRBJ2-1,TRBD2,CASSPRLAGGPNEQFF,TGTGCCAGCAGCCCCCGACTAGCGGGGGGGCCCAATGAGCAGTTCTTC
TRBV10-3,-,TRBJ2-7,TRBD1,CATRDREGYEQYF,TGTGCCACCAGGGACAGGGAGGGCTACGAGCAGTACTTC
TRBV11-2,-,TRBJ1-2,TRBD1,CASSSPRTGGDYGYTF,TGTGCCAGCAGCTCACCCCGGACAGGGGGCGACTATGGCTACACCTTC
TRBV5-8,-,TRBJ1-2,-,CASSLEAAGGYTF,TGTGCCAGCAGCTTGGAGGCGGCGGGTGGCTACACCTTC
TRBV6-4,-,TRBJ2-6,-,CASTFDGSSGANVLTF,TGTGCCAGTACCTTCGACGGGAGCTCTGGGGCCAACGTCTTGACTTTC
TRBV10-2,-,TRBJ2-1,TRBD1,CASKQGADEQFF,TGCGCCAGCAAACAGGGGGCTGATGAGCAGTTCTTC
TRBV19,-,TRBJ2-5,TRBD1,CASSQGQGPQETQYF,TGTGCCAGTAGCCAGGGACAGGGCCCCCAAGAGACCCAGTACTTC
TRBV25-1,-,TRBJ1-6,-,CASSEDTDSYNSPLHF,TGTGCCAGCAGTGAGGACACCGACTCCTATAATTCACCCCTCCACTTT
TRBV4-3,-,TRBJ2-5,TRBD2,CASSPIAGGPFGETQYF,TGCGCCAGCAGCCCGATAGCGGGGGGGCCGTTTGGGGAGACCCAGTACTTC
TRBV7-9,-,TRBJ1-4,TRBD1,CASSLGDRKNEKLFF,TGTGCCAGCAGCCTCGGGGACAGGAAGAATGAAAAACTGTTTTTT
TRBV6-6,-,TRBJ1-1,-,CASSLPGMNTEAFF,TGTGCCAGCAGTTTGCCAGGGATGAACACTGAAGCTTTCTTT
TRBV18,few,TRBJ2-7,-,CASSSTGISDEQYF,TGTGCCAGCTCCTCGACCGGGATTAGTGACGAGCAGTACTTC
TRBV4-2,-,TRBJ2-2,-,CASSHSGGLLNTGELFF,TGTGCCAGCAGCCACAGTGGGGGACTTTTGAACACCGGGGAGCTGTTTTTT
TRBV6-5,-,TRBJ2-7,-,CASSTYASSYEQYF,TGTGCCAGCAGCACTTATGCGAGCTCCTACGAGCAGTACTTC
TRBV28,-,TRBJ2-6,-,CASSFGPTSGANVLTF,TGTGCCAGCAGTTTTGGCCCAACCTCTGGGGCCAACGTCCTGACTTTC
TRBV5-6,-,TRBJ1-2,-,CASTPRATYGYTF,TGTGCCAGCACCCCGAGGGCTACCTATGGCTACACCTTC
TRBV7-8,-,TRBJ1-6,-,CASSYRVLNSPLHF,TGTGCCAGCAGTTACCGGGTCCTAAATTCACCCCTCCACTTT
TRBV19,few,TRBJ1-5,-,CASSIAVSNQPQHF,TGTGCCAGTAGTATAGCAGTTAGCAATCAGCCCCAGCATTTT
TRBV5-1,-,TRBJ1-5,-,CASSWGGGKNQPQHF,TGCGCCAGCAGCTGGGGAGGGGGAAAAAATCAGCCCCAGCATTTT
TRBV10-1,few,TRBJ1-5,-,CASSNGGSNQPQHF,TGCGCCAGCAGTAACGGCGGTAGCAATCAGCCCCAGCATTTT
TRBV28,-,TRBJ2-5,-,CASKRVRETQYF,TGTGCCAGCAAAAGAGTAAGAGAGACCCAGTACTTC
TRBV7-6,once,TRBJ2-5,TRBD2,CASSFTSGGGETQYF,TGTGCCAGCAGCTTTACTAGCGGGGGGGGAGAGACCCAGTACTTC
TRBV7-8,-,TRBJ2-5,-,CASSSPRGLETQYF,TGTGCCAGCAGCTCCCCCCGAGGGTTGGAGACCCAGTACTTC
TRBV5-1,once,TRBJ1-6,TRBD1,CASADRGNSPLHF,TGCGCCAGCGCCGACAGGGGAAATTCACCCCTCCACTTT
TRBV15,-,TRBJ1-1,-,CATSRSGAIGVEAFF,TGTGCCACCAGCAGATCAGGGGCTATAGGAGTTGAAGCTTTCTTT